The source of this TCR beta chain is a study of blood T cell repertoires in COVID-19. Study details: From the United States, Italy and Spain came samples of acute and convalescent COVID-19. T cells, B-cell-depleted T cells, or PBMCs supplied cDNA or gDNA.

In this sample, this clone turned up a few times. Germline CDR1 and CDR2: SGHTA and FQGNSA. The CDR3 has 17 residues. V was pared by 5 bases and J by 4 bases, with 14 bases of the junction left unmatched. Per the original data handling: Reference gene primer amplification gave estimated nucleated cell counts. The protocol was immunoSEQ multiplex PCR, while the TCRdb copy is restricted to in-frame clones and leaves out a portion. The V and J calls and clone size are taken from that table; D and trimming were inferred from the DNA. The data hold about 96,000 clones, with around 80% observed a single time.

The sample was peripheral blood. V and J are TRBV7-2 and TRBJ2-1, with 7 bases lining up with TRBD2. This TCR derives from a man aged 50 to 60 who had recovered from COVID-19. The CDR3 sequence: CASSPEGSGGPYNEQFF. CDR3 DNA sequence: TGTGCCAGCAGCCCAGAAGGTTCGGGGGGACCTTACAATGAGCAGTTCTTC.